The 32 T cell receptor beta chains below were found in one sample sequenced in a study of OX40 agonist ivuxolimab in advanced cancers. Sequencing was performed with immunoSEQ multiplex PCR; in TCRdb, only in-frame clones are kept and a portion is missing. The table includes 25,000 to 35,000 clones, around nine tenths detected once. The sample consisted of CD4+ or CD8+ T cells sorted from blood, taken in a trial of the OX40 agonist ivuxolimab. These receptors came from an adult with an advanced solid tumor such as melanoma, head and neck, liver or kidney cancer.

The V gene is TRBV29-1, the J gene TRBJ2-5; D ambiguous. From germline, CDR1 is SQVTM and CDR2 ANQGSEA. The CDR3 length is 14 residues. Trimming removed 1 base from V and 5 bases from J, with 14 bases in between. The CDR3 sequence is CSVEADESGETQYF. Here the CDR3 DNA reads TGCAGCGTTGAAGCAGACGAGTCGGGCGAGACCCAGTACTTC.

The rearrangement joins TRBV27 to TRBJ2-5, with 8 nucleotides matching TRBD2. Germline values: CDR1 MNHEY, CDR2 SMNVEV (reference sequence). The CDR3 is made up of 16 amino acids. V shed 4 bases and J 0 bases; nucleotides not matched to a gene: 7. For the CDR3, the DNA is TGTGCCAGCAGTTCCCTAGCGGGTCTAGACCAAGAGACCCAGTACTTC. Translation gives CASSSLAGLDQETQYF.

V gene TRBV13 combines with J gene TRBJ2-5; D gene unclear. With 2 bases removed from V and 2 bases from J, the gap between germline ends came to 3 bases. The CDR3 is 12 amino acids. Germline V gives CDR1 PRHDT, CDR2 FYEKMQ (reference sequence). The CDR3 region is CASSLWQETQYF. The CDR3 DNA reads TGTGCCAGCAGCTTATGGCAAGAGACCCAGTACTTC.

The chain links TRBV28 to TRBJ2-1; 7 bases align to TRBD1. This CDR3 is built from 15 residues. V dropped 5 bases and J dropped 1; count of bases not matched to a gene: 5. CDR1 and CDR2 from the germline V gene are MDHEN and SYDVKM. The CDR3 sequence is CASSLGTASYNEQFF. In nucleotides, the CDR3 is TGTGCCAGCAGTCTCGGGACAGCGTCCTACAATGAGCAGTTCTTC. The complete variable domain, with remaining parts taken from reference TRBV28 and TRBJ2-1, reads DVKVTQSSRYLVKRTGEKVFLECVQDMDHENMFWYRQDPGLGLRLIYFSYDVKMKEKGDIPEGYSVSREKKERFSLILESASTNQTSMYLCASSLGTASYNEQFFGPGTRLTVL.

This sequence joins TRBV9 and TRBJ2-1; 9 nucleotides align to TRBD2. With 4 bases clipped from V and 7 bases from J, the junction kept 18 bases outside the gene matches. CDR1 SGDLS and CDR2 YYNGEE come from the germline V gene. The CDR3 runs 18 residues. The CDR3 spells CASSPLLGGTSLVNEQFF. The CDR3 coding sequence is TGTGCCAGCAGCCCCCTTTTGGGAGGGACTAGCTTGGTTAATGAGCAGTTCTTC.

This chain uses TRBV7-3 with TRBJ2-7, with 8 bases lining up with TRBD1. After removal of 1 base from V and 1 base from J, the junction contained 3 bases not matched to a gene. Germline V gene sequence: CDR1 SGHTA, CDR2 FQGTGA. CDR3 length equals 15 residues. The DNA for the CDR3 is TGTGCCAGCAGCTTAAACGGACAGGGATCCTACGAGCAGTACTTC. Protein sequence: CASSLNGQGSYEQYF. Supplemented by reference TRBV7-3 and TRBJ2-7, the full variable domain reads GAGVSQTPSNKVTEKGKYVELRCDPISGHTALYWYRQSLGQGPEFLIYFQGTGAADDSGLPNDRFFAVRPEGSVSTLKIQRTERGDSAVYLCASSLNGQGSYEQYFGPGTRLTVT.

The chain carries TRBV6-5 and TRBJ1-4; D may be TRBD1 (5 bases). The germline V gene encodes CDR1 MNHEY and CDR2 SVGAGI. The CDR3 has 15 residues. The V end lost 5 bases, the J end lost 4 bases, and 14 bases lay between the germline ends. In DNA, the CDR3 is TGTGCCAGCAGTATCTCGACAGAGAATAATGAAAAACTGTTTTTT. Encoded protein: CASSISTENNEKLFF.

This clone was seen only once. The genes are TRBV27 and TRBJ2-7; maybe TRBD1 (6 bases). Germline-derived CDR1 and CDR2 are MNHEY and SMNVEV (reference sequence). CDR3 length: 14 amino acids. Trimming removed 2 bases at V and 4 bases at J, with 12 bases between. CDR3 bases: TGTGCCAGCAGTTTAGACGGGACATCATACGAGCAGTACTTC. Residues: CASSLDGTSYEQYF.

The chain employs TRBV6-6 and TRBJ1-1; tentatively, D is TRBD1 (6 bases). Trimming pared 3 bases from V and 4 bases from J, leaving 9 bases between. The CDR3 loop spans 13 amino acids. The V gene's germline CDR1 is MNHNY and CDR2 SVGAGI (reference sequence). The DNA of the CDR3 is TGTGCCAGCAGTTATACAGGGTCCACTGAAGCTTTCTTT. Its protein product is CASSYTGSTEAFF.

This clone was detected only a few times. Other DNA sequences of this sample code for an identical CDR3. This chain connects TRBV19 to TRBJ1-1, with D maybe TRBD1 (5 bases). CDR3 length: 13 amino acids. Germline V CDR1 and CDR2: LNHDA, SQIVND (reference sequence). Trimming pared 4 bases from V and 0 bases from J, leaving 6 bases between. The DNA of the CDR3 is TGTGCCAGTAGTACAGGGTTGAACACTGAAGCTTTCTTT. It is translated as CASSTGLNTEAFF.

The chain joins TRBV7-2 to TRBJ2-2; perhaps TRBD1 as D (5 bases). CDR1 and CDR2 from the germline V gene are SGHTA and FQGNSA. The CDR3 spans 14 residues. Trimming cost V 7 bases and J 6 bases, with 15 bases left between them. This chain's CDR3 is CASNWGLSSGELFF. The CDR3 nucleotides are TGTGCCAGCAACTGGGGCCTCTCCTCCGGGGAGCTGTTTTTT.

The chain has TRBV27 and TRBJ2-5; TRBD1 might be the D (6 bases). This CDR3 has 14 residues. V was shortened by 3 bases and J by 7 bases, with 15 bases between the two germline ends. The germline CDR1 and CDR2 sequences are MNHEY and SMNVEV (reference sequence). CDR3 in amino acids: CASSFTGSRGTQYF. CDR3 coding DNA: TGTGCCAGCAGTTTCACAGGGAGTCGGGGGACCCAGTACTTC.

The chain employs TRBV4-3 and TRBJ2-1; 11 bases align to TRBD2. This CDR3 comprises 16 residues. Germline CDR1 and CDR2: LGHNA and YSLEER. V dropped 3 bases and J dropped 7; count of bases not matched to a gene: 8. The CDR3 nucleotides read TGCGCCAGCAGCCATGCCCTAGCGGGAGGTATGAATGAGCAGTTCTTC. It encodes CASSHALAGGMNEQFF.

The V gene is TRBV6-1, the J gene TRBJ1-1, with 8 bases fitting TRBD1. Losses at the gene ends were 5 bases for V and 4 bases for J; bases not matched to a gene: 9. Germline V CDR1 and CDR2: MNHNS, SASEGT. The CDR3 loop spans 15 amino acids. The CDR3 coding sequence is TGTGCCAGCAGTATCCAACGGACAGGGAGCACTGAAGCTTTCTTT. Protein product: CASSIQRTGSTEAFF.

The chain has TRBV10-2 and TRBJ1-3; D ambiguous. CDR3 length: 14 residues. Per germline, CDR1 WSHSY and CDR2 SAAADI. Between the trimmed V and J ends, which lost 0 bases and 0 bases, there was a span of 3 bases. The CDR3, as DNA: TGCGCCAGCAGTGAGTCTCACTCTGGAAACACCATATATTTT. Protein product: CASSESHSGNTIYF.

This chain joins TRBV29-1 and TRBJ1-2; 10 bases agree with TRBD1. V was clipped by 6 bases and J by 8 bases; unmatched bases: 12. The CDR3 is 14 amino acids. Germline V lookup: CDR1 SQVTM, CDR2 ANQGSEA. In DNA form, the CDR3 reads TGCAGCGTCCAGACCGACAGGGGGCGCGTGGGCTACACCTTC. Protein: CSVQTDRGRVGYTF.

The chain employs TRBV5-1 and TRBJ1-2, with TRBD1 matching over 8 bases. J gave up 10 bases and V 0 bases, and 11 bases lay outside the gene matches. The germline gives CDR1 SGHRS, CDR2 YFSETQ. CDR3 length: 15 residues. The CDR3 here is CASSLVVDRGPSYTF. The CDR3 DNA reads TGCGCCAGCAGCTTGGTCGTAGACAGGGGCCCTTCCTACACCTTC.

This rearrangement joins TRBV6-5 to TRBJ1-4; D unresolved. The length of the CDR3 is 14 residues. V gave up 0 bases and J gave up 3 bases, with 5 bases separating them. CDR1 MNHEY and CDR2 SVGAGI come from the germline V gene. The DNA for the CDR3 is TGTGCCAGCAGTTACTCGTCAGCTAATGAAAAACTGTTTTTT. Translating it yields CASSYSSANEKLFF.

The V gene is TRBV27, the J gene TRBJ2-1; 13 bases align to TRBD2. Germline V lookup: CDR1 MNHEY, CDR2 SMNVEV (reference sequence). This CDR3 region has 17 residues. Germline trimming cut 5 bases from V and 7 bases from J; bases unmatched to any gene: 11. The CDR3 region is CASSPGTSGAKGNEQFF. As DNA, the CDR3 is TGTGCCAGCAGTCCTGGGACTAGCGGGGCAAAAGGGAATGAGCAGTTCTTC.

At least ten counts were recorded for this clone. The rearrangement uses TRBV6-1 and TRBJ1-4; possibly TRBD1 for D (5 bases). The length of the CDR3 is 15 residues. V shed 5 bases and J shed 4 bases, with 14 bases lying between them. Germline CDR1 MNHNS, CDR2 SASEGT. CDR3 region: CASSISTENNEKLFF. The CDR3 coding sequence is TGTGCCAGCAGTATCTCGACAGAGAATAATGAAAAACTGTTTTTT.

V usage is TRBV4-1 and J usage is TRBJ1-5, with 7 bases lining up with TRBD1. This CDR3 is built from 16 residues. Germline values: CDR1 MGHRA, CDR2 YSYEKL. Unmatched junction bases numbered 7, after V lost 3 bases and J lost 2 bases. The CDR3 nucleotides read TGCGCCAGCAGCCACCCCCAAGGACAGGGCAATCAGCCCCAGCATTTT. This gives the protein CASSHPQGQGNQPQHF.

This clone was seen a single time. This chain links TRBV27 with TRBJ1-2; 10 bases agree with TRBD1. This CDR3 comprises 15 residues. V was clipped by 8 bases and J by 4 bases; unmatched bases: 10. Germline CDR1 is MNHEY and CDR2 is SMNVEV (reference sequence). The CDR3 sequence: CASALRDRGFYGYTF. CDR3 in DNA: TGTGCCAGCGCCTTGAGGGACAGGGGATTCTATGGCTACACCTTC.

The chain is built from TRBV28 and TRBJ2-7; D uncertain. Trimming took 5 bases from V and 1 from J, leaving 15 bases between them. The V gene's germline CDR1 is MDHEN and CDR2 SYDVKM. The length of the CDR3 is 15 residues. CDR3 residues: CASSHPNDGSYEQYF. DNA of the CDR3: TGTGCCAGCAGTCACCCTAACGACGGTTCCTACGAGCAGTACTTC.

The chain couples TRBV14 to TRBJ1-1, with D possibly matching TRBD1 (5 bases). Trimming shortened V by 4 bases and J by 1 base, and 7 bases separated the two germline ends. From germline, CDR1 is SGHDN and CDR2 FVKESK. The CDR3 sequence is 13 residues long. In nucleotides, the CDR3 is TGTGCCAGCAGCCCTCAGGGGAACACTGAAGCTTTCTTT. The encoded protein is CASSPQGNTEAFF.

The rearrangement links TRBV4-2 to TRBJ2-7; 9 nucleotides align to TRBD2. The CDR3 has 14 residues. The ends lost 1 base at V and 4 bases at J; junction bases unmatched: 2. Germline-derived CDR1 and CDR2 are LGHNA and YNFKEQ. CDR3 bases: TGTGCCAGCAGCCAAGGTAGCGGGGGTTACGAGCAGTACTTC. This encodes CASSQGSGGYEQYF.

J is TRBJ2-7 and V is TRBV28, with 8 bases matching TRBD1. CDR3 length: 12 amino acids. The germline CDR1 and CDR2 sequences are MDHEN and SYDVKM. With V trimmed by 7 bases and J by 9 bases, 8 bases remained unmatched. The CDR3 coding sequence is TGTGCCAGCACCCTACCCAGGGGGCCGCAGTACTTC. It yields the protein CASTLPRGPQYF.

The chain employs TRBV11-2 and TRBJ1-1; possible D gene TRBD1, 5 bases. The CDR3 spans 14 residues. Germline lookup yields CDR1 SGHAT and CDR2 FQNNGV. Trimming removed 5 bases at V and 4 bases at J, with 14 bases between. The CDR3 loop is CASSPGPSFTEAFF. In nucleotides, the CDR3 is TGTGCCAGCAGCCCGGGACCGTCTTTCACTGAAGCTTTCTTT.

The DNA for the CDR3 is TGTGCCAGCAGCACCACAGGGGGCGCAGGAGAGACCCAGTACTTC. Translation: CASSTTGGAGETQYF. V and J are TRBV13 and TRBJ2-5; 9 bases map to TRBD1. The germline CDR1 and CDR2 sequences are PRHDT and FYEKMQ (reference sequence). The CDR3 spans 15 residues. The ends lost 5 bases at V and 4 bases at J; junction bases unmatched: 8.

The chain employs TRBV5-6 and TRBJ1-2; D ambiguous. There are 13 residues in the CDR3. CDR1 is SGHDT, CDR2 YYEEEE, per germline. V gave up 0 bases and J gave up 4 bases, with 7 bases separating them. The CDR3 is CASSLEQFYGYTF. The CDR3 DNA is TGTGCCAGCAGCTTGGAACAGTTCTATGGCTACACCTTC. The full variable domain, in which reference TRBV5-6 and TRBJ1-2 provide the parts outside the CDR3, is DAGVTQSPTHLIKTRGQQVTLRCSPKSGHDTVSWYQQALGQGPQFIFQYYEEEERQRGNFPDRFSGHQFPNYSSELNVNALLLGDSALYLCASSLEQFYGYTFGSGTRLTVV.

The CDR3 region is CASTKTGGNTDTQYF. The CDR3 nucleotides read TGTGCCAGCACAAAGACAGGGGGGAACACAGATACGCAGTATTTT. The J gene is TRBJ2-3, the V gene TRBV6-5, with 9 bases fitting TRBD1. The CDR3 consists of 15 residues. V lost 7 bases, J lost 2 bases, and 7 bases stayed unmatched. Germline V gene sequence: CDR1 MNHEY, CDR2 SVGAGI.

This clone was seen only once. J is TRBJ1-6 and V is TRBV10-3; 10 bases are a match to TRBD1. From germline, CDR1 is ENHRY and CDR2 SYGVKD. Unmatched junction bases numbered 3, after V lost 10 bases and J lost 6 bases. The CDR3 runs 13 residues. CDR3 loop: CARQGAGNSPLHF. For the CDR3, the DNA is TGTGCCAGACAGGGGGCAGGTAATTCACCCCTCCACTTT.

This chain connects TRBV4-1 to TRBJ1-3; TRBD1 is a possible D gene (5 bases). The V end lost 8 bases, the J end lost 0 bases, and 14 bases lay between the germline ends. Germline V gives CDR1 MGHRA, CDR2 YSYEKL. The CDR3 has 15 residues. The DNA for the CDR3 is TGCGCCAGCCAGGGCCCCTCCTTCTCTGGAAACACCATATATTTT. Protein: CASQGPSFSGNTIYF.